The 12 T cell receptor beta chains presented below share a single source sample, sequenced in a study of read filtering for tumor transcriptome and immune sequencing. From roughly 400 ng of RNA, a library with molecular barcoded alpha/delta and beta/gamma adaptors was made. One entry per CDR3 protein results from TCRdb running MiXCR on the reads. The table records about 130,000 distinct CDR3 sequences, about 12% of them present only once. The sequencing input was a population of CD138-negative cells sorted from bone marrow. These receptor sequences come from a donor at least 40 years old with multiple myeloma.

In this sample, this clonotype turned up many times. This chain uses TRBV30 with TRBJ1-2; unclear D gene. V was shortened by 0 bases and J by 2 bases, with 7 bases between the two germline ends. This CDR3 contains 13 residues. Germline values: CDR1 GTSNPN, CDR2 SVGIG (reference sequence). CDR3 protein: CAWSVAGNYGYTF. The CDR3 DNA follows: TGTGCCTGGAGTGTAGCAGGCAACTATGGCTACACCTTC.

This clonotype was recorded many times. Compared with germline, one end of the junction differs, possibly owing to a read error. The rearrangement joins TRBV18 to TRBJ1-1; D perhaps matches TRBD1 (6 bases). This CDR3 is 16 amino acids long. CDR1 is KGHSH and CDR2 is LQKENI in the germline V gene. CDR3 coding DNA: TGTGCCAGCTCACGGGGTCAGGGGAATTTGAAAACTGAAGCTTTCTTT. Translated, it gives CASSRGQGNLKTEAFF.

The chain carries TRBV5-1 and TRBJ2-3; a weak D match, TRBD1 (6 bases). This CDR3 comprises 17 residues. With 3 bases removed from V and 4 bases from J, the gap between germline ends came to 21 bases. The germline V gene encodes CDR1 SGHRS and CDR2 YFSETQ. The CDR3 reads CASSYSNYRVVSDTQYF. CDR3 DNA sequence: TGCGCCAGCAGCTATTCGAATTACAGGGTGGTTTCAGATACGCAGTATTTT.

In its sample, this clonotype was seen a few times. The chain couples TRBV4-3 to TRBJ2-2; TRBD1 matches 10 bases. Unmatched junction bases numbered 10, after V lost 4 bases and J lost 5 bases. CDR3 length equals 17 residues. Germline V lookup: CDR1 LGHNA, CDR2 YSLEER. DNA for the CDR3: TGCGCCAGCAGCCCAGGACCGGGACAGGGGAGAACCGGGGAGCTGTTTTTT. Its protein is CASSPGPGQGRTGELFF.

In DNA, the CDR3 is TGCGCCAGCAGCCAGCGAGCGGAGTCCTACGAGCAGTACTTC. As protein: CASSQRAESYEQYF. The rearrangement uses TRBV4-3 and TRBJ2-7, with D perhaps matching TRBD2 (5 bases). The ends were cut back, 3 bases at V and 1 base at J, with 10 bases in the middle. In germline, CDR1 is LGHNA, CDR2 YSLEER. The CDR3 extends over 14 amino acids.

This clonotype was seen at least ten times. The V gene is TRBV27, the J gene TRBJ2-7; TRBD2 matches 8 bases. The CDR3 covers 14 residues. The germline CDR1 and CDR2 sequences are MNHEY and SMNVEV (reference sequence). With 4 bases clipped from V and 1 base from J, the junction kept 3 bases outside the gene matches. For the CDR3, the DNA is TGTGCCAGCAGTTGGGGACTAGGATCCTACGAGCAGTACTTC. The encoded protein is CASSWGLGSYEQYF.

This clonotype was counted only a few times. A much larger clone is a single base away; this may be a read error. The rearrangement links TRBV11-3 to TRBJ2-7; 10 bases are shared with TRBD2. CDR3 size: 14 residues. The germline V gene encodes CDR1 SGHNT and CDR2 YENEEA. The CDR3 loop reads CASGFSGRSGEQYF. Written as DNA, the CDR3 is TGTGCCAGCGGCTTTAGCGGGAGGTCGGGTGAGCAGTACTTC.

A single count supports this clonotype. A much more abundant neighbour one base away suggests this may be a read error. The genes are TRBV11-2 and TRBJ2-7; TRBD2 aligns across 12 bases. V trimming: 8 bases; J trimming: 4 bases; junction bases outside the gene matches: 12. The CDR3 runs 16 residues. Germline lookup yields CDR1 SGHAT and CDR2 FQNNGV. CDR3 nucleotides: TGTGCCAGCGGGCGTAGGACTAGCGGGATTTATTACGAGCAGTACTTC. It encodes CASGRRTSGIYYEQYF.

This clonotype was counted between two and nine times. This clone may be a read error of a much larger clone one base away. The chain recombines TRBV7-9 with TRBJ2-1; 9 bases match TRBD2. There are 16 residues in the CDR3. The ends lost 6 bases at V and 8 bases at J; junction bases unmatched: 14. Germline V CDR1 and CDR2: SEHNR, FQNEAQ (reference sequence). The CDR3 loop is CASRPGVAGGNDEQFF. In nucleotides, the CDR3 is TGTGCCAGCAGGCCAGGGGTTGCGGGAGGGAACGATGAGCAGTTCTTC.

V and J are TRBV19 and TRBJ2-7; D might be TRBD1 or TRBD2, each matching 5 bases. Trimming cost V 5 bases and J 2 bases, with 19 bases left between them. CDR1 is LNHDA, CDR2 SQIVND, per germline (reference sequence). The CDR3 runs to 16 residues. CDR3 loop: CASSRLGTARAYEQYF. The CDR3 nucleotides are TGTGCCAGTAGTCGCCTCGGGACGGCCAGAGCCTACGAGCAGTACTTC. The variable domain in full, completed from reference TRBV19 and TRBJ2-7, reads DGGITQSPKYLFRKEGQNVTLSCEQNLNHDAMYWYRQDPGQGLRLIYYSQIVNDFQKGDIAEGYSVSREKKESFPLTVTSAQKNPTAFYLCASSRLGTARAYEQYFGPGTRLTVT.

This clonotype was seen many times. The CDR3 DNA reads as TGCGCCAGCAGCCATCCTAGGGACGGAGAATACACCGGGGAGCTGTTTTTT. Amino acids: CASSHPRDGEYTGELFF. V gene TRBV4-1 combines with J gene TRBJ2-2; D might be TRBD1 or TRBD2, each matching 5 bases. CDR3 length: 17 amino acids. The V and J ends lost 3 bases and 3 bases respectively, with 17 bases between them. The germline V gene encodes CDR1 MGHRA and CDR2 YSYEKL.

In regard to this clonotype: A much larger clone lies one base from this, so it may be a read error. The chain uses TRBV5-1 and TRBJ2-1; D gene uncertain. Trimming left V 0 bases short and J 13 bases short, with 11 bases between. Germline V gene lookup returns CDR1 SGHRS and CDR2 YFSETQ. This CDR3 region has 12 residues. CDR3: CASSLVGPLQFF. The CDR3 DNA reads as TGCGCCAGCAGCTTGGTAGGGCCTTTACAGTTCTTC. Full variable domain (remainder filled in from reference TRBV5-1 and TRBJ2-1): KAGVTQTPRYLIKTRGQQVTLSCSPISGHRSVSWYQQTPGQGLQFLFEYFSETQRNKGNFPGRFSGRQFSNSRSEMNVSTLELGDSALYLCASSLVGPLQFFGPGTRLTVL.